This T cell receptor (beta chain) stems from a study of blood T cell repertoires in COVID-19. Study-wide context: Researchers got acute and convalescent COVID-19 samples from the United States, Italy and Spain. PBMCs, B-cell-depleted T cells, or T cells provided the cDNA or gDNA that made up the material.

In the authors' methods: How many nucleated cells were present was estimated from reference gene primer amplification. Generated by immunoSEQ multiplex PCR, the TCRdb table keeps only in-frame clones and is missing some. V and J calls and clone size come straight from that table; D and trimming were deduced from the DNA. The sample lists roughly 120,000 clones, around four fifths occurring once. The CDR3 consists of 16 residues. Germline CDR1 reads SQVTM; CDR2 reads ANQGSEA. Losses at the gene ends were 7 bases for V and 0 bases for J; bases not matched to a gene: 11. Sequencing input: peripheral blood. This chain links TRBV29-1 with TRBJ2-1, with 8 positions matching TRBD2. The source is a man aged 25-45 years with acute or convalescent COVID-19. The DNA of the CDR3 is TGCAGCGGAAGGGGCGGGAGGACCAGCTCCTACAATGAGCAGTTCTTC. This sequence encodes CSGRGGRTSSYNEQFF.